Listed here are 2 T cell receptor beta chains from one sample, sequenced in a study of T-cell memory formation after mild COVID-19. TCRdb reprocessed the 5' RACE reads with MiXCR, giving one entry per CDR3 protein. The sample lists under 200,000 distinct CDR3 sequences; roughly a third were seen once. Specimen: PBMCs or a T cell subset sorted from them (not recorded which). The source is an adult woman who had mild COVID-19 (a few samples of this study predate the infection). Cell type and time point are not known.

This clonotype has ten or more counts. This chain connects TRBV7-9 to TRBJ2-7; a weak D match, TRBD2 (6 bases). Germline CDR1 and CDR2: SEHNR and FQNEAQ (reference sequence). Trimming took 5 bases from V and 7 from J, leaving 21 bases between them. The CDR3 consists of 15 residues. Written as DNA, the CDR3 is TGTGCCAGCAGCCCGGGGGTGCAGGGTTATGAGGAGCAGTACTTC. It translates to CASSPGVQGYEEQYF.

The table lists this clonotype with a few counts. The chain carries TRBV10-3 and TRBJ2-3, with D perhaps matching TRBD2 (6 bases). There are 14 residues in the CDR3. Germline V CDR1 and CDR2: ENHRY, SYGVKD. V was shortened by 4 bases and J by 3 bases, with 11 bases between the two germline ends. This chain's CDR3 is CAISARDLTDTQYF. The CDR3 DNA follows: TGTGCCATCAGTGCCCGGGACTTAACAGATACGCAGTATTTT.